Listed here are 20 T cell receptor beta chains from one sample, sequenced in a study of a mutant IDH1 vaccine in newly diagnosed glioma. Time point in this sample: week 35, safety follow-up. In every dose of vaccine, 300 ug of mutant IDH1 20-mer peptide was given alongside topical imiquimod. For these receptors, no antigen is known. Data came from immunoSEQ multiplex PCR; TCRdb stores just in-frame clones and leaves some out. The profile covers over 45,000 clones, with about 79% appearing a single time and 12% taken by the ten largest. The sample in question was PBMCs, obtained from a glioma patient whose treatment included an IDH1 peptide vaccine. Receptors were obtained from a man between 40 and 49 years old with glioma.

The sample holds one count of this clone. The chain joins TRBV19 to TRBJ1-5, with a tentative D call TRBD1 (6 bases). Trimming stripped 10 bases from V and 4 bases from J, with 14 bases between. CDR3 length equals 13 residues. Germline V gene sequence: CDR1 LNHDA, CDR2 SQIVND (reference sequence). The CDR3, as DNA: TGTGCCACTACTATGGGGGCAAATCAGCCCCAGCATTTT. Its translation is CATTMGANQPQHF.

The V call is TRBV6-1, the J call TRBJ2-3, with D uncertain. The V end was cut by 2 bases, the J end by 7 bases, with 7 bases between. The germline V gene has CDR1 MNHNS and CDR2 SASEGT. The CDR3 runs to 12 residues. The DNA of the CDR3 is TGTGCCAGCAGTGAACTTACGAATACGCAGTATTTT. Translated: CASSELTNTQYF.

This clone was counted a few times. The rearrangement links TRBV29-1 to TRBJ1-2; 9 positions agree with TRBD1. The CDR3 totals 13 residues. V dropped 6 bases and J dropped 3; count of bases not matched to a gene: 5. Per the germline V gene, CDR1 is SQVTM and CDR2 is ANQGSEA. The CDR3 loop reads CSVRDRDDYGYTF. The DNA for the CDR3 is TGCAGCGTACGGGACAGGGATGACTATGGCTACACCTTC.

The genes are TRBV6-4 and TRBJ2-3, with 9 nucleotides matching TRBD2. The CDR3 spans 15 residues. The V segment lost 0 bases and the J segment 6 bases; nucleotides outside the gene matches: 4. CDR1 is MRHNA and CDR2 is SNTAGT in the germline V gene. The chain's CDR3 is CASSDSAGGGDTQYF. The CDR3, as DNA: TGTGCCAGCAGTGACTCAGCGGGAGGCGGTGATACGCAGTATTTT.

Turning to this clone: Other nucleotide sequences from this sample produce the same CDR3. The J gene is TRBJ2-2, the V gene TRBV6-1; tentatively, D is TRBD2 (6 bases). The germline V gene encodes CDR1 MNHNS and CDR2 SASEGT. There are 13 residues in the CDR3. The V end was cut by 7 bases, the J end by 7 bases, with 13 bases between. CDR3 bases: TGTGCCAGCAATTTAGGGACTCGCGGGGAGCTGTTTTTT. Protein: CASNLGTRGELFF.

This clone has only one observation. CDR3 in amino acids: CASSPQTQANYGYTF. The CDR3 nucleotides read TGTGCCAGCAGCCCTCAGACACAAGCTAACTATGGCTACACCTTC. J is TRBJ1-2 and V is TRBV5-4; unclear D gene. The CDR3 length is 15 residues. Trimming removed 4 bases at V and 0 bases at J, with 13 bases between. Germline CDR1 is SGHNT and CDR2 is YYREEE (reference sequence).

Only a few counts were recorded for this clone. The chain recombines TRBV6-5 with TRBJ2-7, with D possibly TRBD2 on 6 matching bases. Trimming took 6 bases from V and 6 from J, leaving 9 bases between them. The CDR3 consists of 11 residues. CDR1 is MNHEY, CDR2 SVGAGI, per germline. The CDR3 protein is CASREGGEQYV. The CDR3 DNA reads TGTGCCAGCAGAGAGGGAGGCGAGCAGTACGTC.

The chain is built from TRBV6-1 and TRBJ2-5; D might be TRBD2 (6 bases). Trimming removed 10 bases from V and 1 base from J, with 13 bases in between. The CDR3 has 13 amino acids. The V gene's germline CDR1 is MNHNS and CDR2 SASEGT. CDR3 region: CATQGLSQETQYF. CDR3 nucleotides: TGTGCCACCCAGGGACTGAGCCAAGAGACCCAGTACTTC.

The V gene is TRBV5-6, the J gene TRBJ1-1; D is ambiguous. Germline V gives CDR1 SGHDT, CDR2 YYEEEE. The CDR3 is 14 amino acids. The V end was cut by 0 bases, the J end by 6 bases, with 12 bases between. The CDR3 DNA follows: TGTGCCAGCAGCTTGGCCCGGTTTTCTGCTGAAGCTTTCTTT. Its translation is CASSLARFSAEAFF.

V is TRBV6-1 and J is TRBJ1-3; D might be TRBD1 (5 bases). Germline lookup yields CDR1 MNHNS and CDR2 SASEGT. Trimming removed 7 bases from V and 0 bases from J, with 13 bases in between. The CDR3 sequence is 15 residues long. The CDR3 DNA reads TGTGCCAGCACCCTTGGGGGGTTCTCTGGAAACACCATATATTTT. This translates into CASTLGGFSGNTIYF.

The V call is TRBV7-2, the J call TRBJ2-2; D may be TRBD2 (5 bases). The CDR3 loop spans 15 amino acids. CDR1 is SGHTA, CDR2 FQGNSA, per germline. The V end was cut by 1 base, the J end by 6 bases, with 12 bases between. Here the CDR3 reads CASSLDGERAGELFF. DNA for the CDR3: TGTGCCAGCAGCTTAGACGGGGAGAGGGCCGGGGAGCTGTTTTTT. Complete variable domain (other parts from reference TRBV7-2 and TRBJ2-2): GAGVSQSPSNKVTEKGKDVELRCDPISGHTALYWYRQSLGQGLEFLIYFQGNSAPDKSGLPSDRFSAERTGGSVSTLTIQRTQQEDSAVYLCASSLDGERAGELFFGEGSRLTVL.

The V and J genes are TRBV2 and TRBJ2-5; no definite D call. Trimming took off 7 bases at V and 3 bases at J, with 6 bases between the two ends. CDR3 length: 11 amino acids. Germline V CDR1 and CDR2: SNHLY, FYNNEI. The CDR3 spells CASNWEETQYF. The CDR3 DNA follows: TGTGCCAGCAACTGGGAAGAGACCCAGTACTTC.

V gene TRBV7-8 combines with J gene TRBJ2-2; tentatively, D is TRBD2 (6 bases). There are 17 residues in the CDR3. V lost 5 bases, J lost 7 bases, and 23 bases lay in between. Germline CDR1 and CDR2: SGHVS and FQNEAQ. Here the CDR3 DNA reads TGTGCCAGCAGCCTCCCGGATGGGCGGGATACCCTCGGGGAGCTGTTTTTT. Translating gives CASSLPDGRDTLGELFF.

V usage is TRBV6-6 and J usage is TRBJ2-7; a possible D gene is TRBD2 (6 bases). Germline loops: CDR1 MNHNY, CDR2 SVGAGI (reference sequence). The CDR3 loop spans 14 amino acids. V lost 5 bases and J lost 5, with 16 bases in between. In DNA form, the CDR3 reads TGTGCCAGCAGTACCCTTGGAGGGCGCAACGAGCAGTACGTC. It is translated as CASSTLGGRNEQYV.

The chain links TRBV10-3 to TRBJ2-3, with unresolved D. Germline CDR1 and CDR2: ENHRY and SYGVKD. The CDR3 is 12 amino acids. V was shortened by 6 bases and J by 4 bases, with 8 bases between the two germline ends. The CDR3 here is CAIRSLADTQYF. The CDR3 bases are TGTGCCATCAGATCTCTTGCAGATACGCAGTATTTT.

J is TRBJ2-1 and V is TRBV7-9; possibly TRBD1 for D (6 bases). This CDR3 is built from 16 residues. The V end lost 2 bases, the J end lost 8 bases, and 19 bases lay between the germline ends. CDR1 and CDR2 from the germline V gene are SEHNR and FQNEAQ (reference sequence). This CDR3 reads CASSLSGTIFLDEQFF. As DNA, the CDR3 is TGTGCCAGCAGCTTATCTGGGACAATTTTTCTGGATGAGCAGTTCTTC.

The chain links TRBV5-8 to TRBJ2-7; a weak D match, TRBD1 (6 bases). The CDR3 spans 12 residues. CDR1 is SGHTS and CDR2 is YDEGEE in the germline V gene. The V gene lost 6 bases and the J gene lost 3 bases, with 10 bases spanning the gap. CDR3 region: CASTLTGYEQYV. The CDR3 DNA follows: TGTGCCAGCACTCTGACAGGCTACGAGCAGTACGTC.

The chain links TRBV29-1 to TRBJ2-3; 9 bases agree with TRBD1. V trimming: 5 bases; J trimming: 3 bases; junction bases outside the gene matches: 9. In germline, CDR1 is SQVTM, CDR2 ANQGSEA. The CDR3 runs 15 residues. CDR3 region: CSVMIQGARTDTQYF. The CDR3 DNA follows: TGCAGCGTTATGATACAGGGGGCCCGAACAGATACGCAGTATTTT.

This chain connects TRBV9 to TRBJ2-1; 10 bases align to TRBD2. Germline loops: CDR1 SGDLS, CDR2 YYNGEE. The trim removed 3 bases at V and 7 bases at J, leaving 4 bases unmatched. The CDR3 sequence is 14 residues long. The CDR3 DNA is TGTGCCAGCAGCGGCACTAGCGGGACTAATGAGCAGTTCTTC. Encoded protein: CASSGTSGTNEQFF.

This clone was detected a few times. The chain employs TRBV14 and TRBJ1-1, with 7 bases that match TRBD1. The CDR3 length is 15 residues. Trimming cost V 2 bases and J 4 bases; bases outside gene matches: 7. From germline, CDR1 is SGHDN and CDR2 FVKESK. The CDR3 region has the DNA TGTGCCAGCAGCCAATTGAGGAAGGGGGCCACTGAAGCTTTCTTT. This codes for CASSQLRKGATEAFF.